The entry below gives a single T cell receptor (beta chain) sequence along with its context. This sample is drawn from a study of blood T cell repertoires in COVID-19. TCRdb's table, derived via immunoSEQ multiplex PCR, lists solely in-frame clones and lacks some. The sample includes about 39,000 clones, 75% to 90% of them seen just once. V gave up 4 bases and J gave up 6 bases, with 13 bases separating them. This CDR3 comprises 14 residues. The germline V gene has CDR1 MNHEY and CDR2 SVGEGT. The clonotype comes from a man aged 55-75 years with acute or convalescent COVID-19. The specimen sequenced was peripheral blood. The V call is TRBV6-2 or TRBV6-3, the J call TRBJ2-1; no reliable D call. CDR3 region: CASSWATSRNEQFF. CDR3 nucleotide sequence: TGTGCCAGCAGTTGGGCTACCTCCCGCAATGAGCAGTTCTTC.